The sequence of this TCR beta chain was determined in a study of blood T cell repertoires in COVID-19. Grouping used clinical history reported by participants in a survey and questionnaire. Looked up from germline, CDR1 is MDHEN and CDR2 is SYDVKM. V gave up 3 bases and J gave up 4 bases, with 10 bases separating them. CDR3 size: 14 residues. Sequencing was performed with immunoSEQ multiplex PCR; in TCRdb, only in-frame clones are kept and a portion is missing. The sample has 320,000 or so clones; roughly 88% are singletons. The TCR sequence derives from a man aged 30-40 years who had recovered from COVID-19. This chain uses TRBV28 with TRBJ1-5; unclear D gene. Material: PBMCs or T cells enriched from blood (not recorded which). CDR3 loop: CASSLAQWNQPQHF. In DNA, the CDR3 is TGTGCCAGCAGTTTGGCACAGTGGAATCAGCCCCAGCATTTT.